This T cell receptor beta chain comes out of a study of OX40 agonist ivuxolimab in advanced cancers. As for the study in general: Ivuxolimab, an agonistic anti-OX40 (CD134) antibody, was given to patients.

CDR1 and CDR2 (germline): SEHNR, FQNEAQ (reference sequence). Trimming at V came to 5 bases and at J to 1 base, leaving 10 bases not matched to a gene. CDR3 size: 18 residues. With baseline, cycle 4 day 1, and cycle 7 day 1 as timepoints, blood was sampled. Produced via immunoSEQ multiplex PCR; TCRdb's table is partial and in-frame only. This table holds some 60,000 clones, roughly 85% found once. V usage is TRBV7-9 and J usage is TRBJ2-5; 13 bases match TRBD2. The receptor comes from an adult with an advanced solid tumor such as melanoma, head and neck, liver or kidney cancer. Sequences were derived from CD4+ or CD8+ T cells sorted from blood, sampled in a trial of the OX40 agonist ivuxolimab. CDR3 in amino acids: CASSRRLTSGRTQETQYF. The CDR3 nucleotides are TGTGCCAGCAGCCGCAGGTTGACTAGCGGGAGGACCCAAGAGACCCAGTACTTC. Together with reference TRBV7-9 and TRBJ2-5, the CDR3 gives the full variable domain: DTGVSQNPRHKITKRGQNVTFRCDPISEHNRLYWYRQTLGQGPEFLTYFQNEAQLEKSRLLSDRFSAERPKGSFSTLEIQRTEQGDSAMYLCASSRRLTSGRTQETQYFGPGTRLLVL.